Listed below are T cell receptor beta chains from one sample, sequenced in a study of T cells in Graves' hyperthyroidism and ophthalmopathy. A single record per CDR3 protein comes from TCRdb applying MiXCR to the multiplex PCR reads. The sample holds about 690,000 distinct CDR3 sequences, 17% seen once. The specimen was blood. The source is a man aged 50-59 years with Graves' hyperthyroidism. CDR3s include the opening cysteine and the closing phenylalanine or tryptophan. D genes are given only for firm matches. Expanded clones are given a class, and other clones once, few, many or no size at all.

clone size: many; J gene: TRBJ2-7; V gene: TRBV27; D gene: TRBD1; CDR3 DNA: TGTGCCAGCAGTTCACCGTACAGGGGGCGCTTCCCCTACGAGCAGTACTTC; CDR3 protein: CASSSPYRGRFPYEQYF
clone size: few; J gene: TRBJ1-2; V gene: TRBV10-3; D gene: TRBD1; CDR3 DNA: TGTGCCATCAGTGGGGGGACAGGGGGCGGCTATGGCTACACCTTC; CDR3 protein: CAISGGTGGGYGYTF
clone size: many; J gene: TRBJ1-1; V gene: TRBV30; D gene: TRBD1; CDR3 DNA: TGTGCCTGGACCAGGGGGTTGAACACTGAAGCTTTCTTT; CDR3 protein: CAWTRGLNTEAFF
clone size: many; J gene: TRBJ1-2; V gene: TRBV28; D gene: TRBD1; CDR3 DNA: TGTGCCAGCAGTGATTCCGGGACAGGGGATGGCGGCTACACCTTC; CDR3 protein: CASSDSGTGDGGYTF
clone size: many; J gene: TRBJ2-7; V gene: TRBV19; D gene: TRBD1; CDR3 DNA: TGTGCCAGTAGCACACAACCGGGACAGGGATTCTACGAGCAGTACTTC; CDR3 protein: CASSTQPGQGFYEQYF
clone size: few; J gene: TRBJ1-2; V gene: TRBV29-1; D gene: TRBD1; CDR3 DNA: TGCAGCGTTGAAGGACAGGGATTCGGCTACACCTTC; CDR3 protein: CSVEGQGFGYTF
clone size: -; J gene: TRBJ1-4; V gene: TRBV28; D gene: -; CDR3 DNA: TGTGCCAGCAGTTTCCTGGGGGGCACAACTAATGAAGAACTGTTTTTT; CDR3 protein: CASSFLGGTTNEELFF
clone size: many; J gene: TRBJ2-2; V gene: TRBV7-3; D gene: -; CDR3 DNA: TGTGCCAGCAGCTTAGGTGGGAGTGGCACCGGGGAGCTGTTTTTT; CDR3 protein: CASSLGGSGTGELFF
clone size: many; J gene: TRBJ2-6; V gene: TRBV27; D gene: -; CDR3 DNA: TGTGCCAGCAGTTCGGGACCGAGCCTCTCTGGGGCCAACGTCCTGACTTTC; CDR3 protein: CASSSGPSLSGANVLTF
clone size: -; J gene: TRBJ2-7; V gene: TRBV5-1; D gene: -; CDR3 DNA: TGCGCCAGCAGCTCCGGAGGACACACCTACGAGCAGTACTTC; CDR3 protein: CASSSGGHTYEQYF